Listed here is a single T cell receptor beta chain. The record originates from a study of blood T cell repertoires in COVID-19. Across the study: PBMCs, B-cell-depleted T cells, or T cells provided the cDNA or gDNA that made up the material.

Authors' processing steps: Amplification from reference gene primers served as the basis for estimated nucleated cell counts. Measured with immunoSEQ multiplex PCR; TCRdb has only the in-frame clones, and not every one. From that table come the V and J calls and clone size; the DNA was used to work out D and trimming. The sample comprises about 160,000 clones, 85% to 95% of which are singletons, and roughly 5% rests with the top ten. V was clipped by 6 bases and J by 5 bases; unmatched bases: 6. This CDR3 region has 14 residues. Germline CDR1 reads MNHEY; CDR2 reads SMNVEV (reference sequence). This clonotype was obtained from a woman aged 45 to 65 with acute or convalescent COVID-19. Specimen: peripheral blood. The chain has TRBV27 and TRBJ2-1; TRBD1 aligns across 8 bases. The CDR3: CASRPGQGNNEQFF. The CDR3 coding sequence is TGTGCCAGCAGACCAGGACAGGGCAACAATGAGCAGTTCTTC.